The following is a TCR beta chain sequence with its context. The antigen it recognizes is unknown. Per-base quality was not reported, and no clone a single base away is much larger than it. The sample comes from a study of T cells in Graves' hyperthyroidism and ophthalmopathy (dated by TCRdb to 2018 to 2020). Study-wide context: Peripheral blood was sampled at the time of initial diagnosis, prior to any treatment. The paper reports TCR Vbeta CDR3 sequencing of 135 peripheral blood samples: some 41 ophthalmopathy, about 75 hyperthyroidism and around 17 progressor patients. After blood sampling, hyperthyroidism patients were treated with methimazole at a starting dose of 30 mg daily, and ophthalmopathy patients were treated with high-dose intravenous methylprednisolone. The study also compared thyroid tissue and blood T-cell repertoires from roughly 6 Graves' hyperthyroidism patients. Whether ophthalmopathy could be predicted prospectively was tested in an independent validation cohort made up of roughly 19 hyperthyroidism patients plus 17 patients who later progressed to ophthalmopathy. The approximately 90 discovery patients were randomly split 7:3 into training and test sets. TCR V-J signatures able to tell the groups apart were searched for in a discovery cohort of 90 to 100 patients, of whom about 40 had Graves' ophthalmopathy and roughly 58 had stable Graves' hyperthyroidism. Results and caveats for the whole study, not just this receptor: In validation, progression to ophthalmopathy was predicted by the model with roughly 69% sensitivity and around 75% specificity, a median of roughly 6 months before onset. Ophthalmopathy was separated from stable hyperthyroidism by a 13 V-J signature model, with approximately 90% sensitivity and approximately 81% specificity obtained in cross-validation and 80%/75% obtained in testing. Sample size was not statistically predetermined, and blinding of investigators to group allocation was not performed. Blood samples also contained most of the expanded thyroid clonotypes (frequency above 0.001), which suggests that blood repertoires may reflect thyroid immune responses.

TCR beta CDR3 regions were amplified from RNA transcripts. The TCR CDR3 was subjected to a first round of RT-PCR using the HTBI primer set and the Qiagen OneStep RT-PCR kit. The libraries were constructed in a second round of multiplex PCR and then size-selected and purified. Paired-end sequencing of the libraries was performed with 100 bp reads on an Illumina HiSeq2000. The authors processed their data as follows. SOAPnuke was used to process the raw data, with reads discarded if the reads contained adapters or uncalled bases, had a mean Phred below 15, or lacked an exact constant-primer or identifier match. COPE v1.2.5 was used to merge high-quality paired reads, and clonotypes were defined as unique nucleotide sequences. Clonotypes were aligned to IMGT TRBV, TRBD and TRBJ reference segments using MiTCR v1.1. The analysis included only V-J combinations with a frequency above 0.0001, which together covered roughly 99% of the repertoires. The TCS score was defined as F50 (clonal expansion) divided by E x V (chaos), with BLOSUM62-based TCRdist calculated between CDR3 peptides within each V-J. Welch's t-statistics and random forest reduced some 510 V-J features to roughly 13, which were used in a naive Bayes classifier (R e1071). TCRdb trimmed public reads at Q25 via fastp, called clones via MiXCR and kept in-frame beta chains. Each CDR3 protein appears once, grouped with its most common genes and DNA. TCRdb's processing, not the authors' own work, is the source of the V and J calls. Present in this sample are more than 550,000 distinct CDR3 sequences, 15% to 20% of which were seen just once. Roughly 15% of the sample comes from the top ten.

The CDR3 holds 14 amino acids from the cysteine to the phenylalanine. Of all the DNA, just the CDR3 is kept, 42 bases in frame from base 1. From V the trimming removes 4 bases and from J it removes 2 bases, while the gene matches leave 4 bases of the junction unaccounted for. Stable Graves' hyperthyroidism was defined as no progression to ophthalmopathy during 18 months of follow-up. Hyperthyroidism patients were aged 18 to 65 years and newly diagnosed, with disease duration of less than 2 months. Any patient with an uncontrolled infection, another autoimmune disease, pregnancy or lactation was excluded. Diagnoses were based on clinical symptoms, serum thyroxine and TRAb, thyroid ultrasound and orbital computed tomography. Ficoll-Paque density gradient centrifugation was used to isolate PBMCs from 10 ml of fresh peripheral blood. Total RNA was extracted using Trizol reagent, and RNA quality was assessed on an Agilent 2100 Bioanalyzer.

Sequencing was performed on blood. The chain couples TRBV12-3 or TRBV12-4 to TRBJ1-1; 7 central nucleotides agree with TRBD1. The receptor's source is a man aged 50 to 59 with Graves' hyperthyroidism. The CDR3 is CASSYGQVNTEAFF. In nucleotides, the sequence is TGTGCCAGCAGTTACGGACAGGTTAACACTGAAGCTTTCTTT.